Shown below are 29 T cell receptor beta chains from a single sample sequenced in a study of blood T cell repertoires in COVID-19. Profiling relied on immunoSEQ multiplex PCR, and the TCRdb table lists in-frame clones only, not all of them. This sample has roughly 380,000 clones, with about 85% found just once. The specimen sequenced was peripheral blood. These TCRs come from a woman younger than 35 with acute or convalescent COVID-19.

The CDR3 DNA follows: TGCGCCAGCATGAGGGTAGGGCGATTAACAGATACGCAGTATTTT. It is translated as CASMRVGRLTDTQYF. The V gene is TRBV5-1, the J gene TRBJ2-3, with a weak D call TRBD2 (5 bases). The CDR3 extends over 15 amino acids. Deletions cut 6 bases from V and 3 bases from J, with 17 bases between. Germline V CDR1 and CDR2: SGHRS, YFSETQ.

The chain uses TRBV5-4 and TRBJ2-7; D is ambiguous. The ends were cut back, 4 bases at V and 0 bases at J, with 14 bases in the middle. The CDR3 consists of 15 residues. Germline CDR1 is SGHNT and CDR2 is YYREEE (reference sequence). The chain's CDR3 is CASSVEPGISYEQYF. CDR3 DNA: TGTGCCAGCAGCGTGGAACCTGGCATCTCCTACGAGCAGTACTTC.

This sequence joins TRBV6-5 and TRBJ1-5; 10 nucleotides agree with TRBD1. Losses at the gene ends were 6 bases for V and 7 bases for J; bases not matched to a gene: 3. The CDR3 consists of 13 residues. Per germline, CDR1 MNHEY and CDR2 SVGAGI. The CDR3, as DNA: TGTGCCAGCAGCTGGACAGGGGGACAGCCCCAGCATTTT. Translating it yields CASSWTGGQPQHF.

The rearrangement links TRBV9 to TRBJ1-6, with D possibly matching TRBD1 (5 bases). The CDR3 spans 15 residues. The V end was cut by 4 bases, the J end by 9 bases, with 17 bases between. The germline gives CDR1 SGDLS, CDR2 YYNGEE. The CDR3 DNA reads TGTGCCAGCAGCACCGGGGGGGGAACGAGTTCACCCCTCCACTTT. Encoded protein: CASSTGGGTSSPLHF. The full variable domain, rest sourced from reference TRBV9 and TRBJ1-6, is DSGVTQTPKHLITATGQRVTLRCSPRSGDLSVYWYQQSLDQGLQFLIQYYNGEERAKGNILERFSAQQFPDLHSELNLSSLELGDSALYFCASSTGGGTSSPLHFGNGTRLTVT.

The chain carries TRBV5-4 and TRBJ1-1; the D is unclear. V shed 5 bases and J shed 7 bases, with 24 bases lying between them. In germline, CDR1 is SGHNT, CDR2 YYREEE (reference sequence). This CDR3 has 16 amino acids. The CDR3 region is CASSQQRGEGTVEAFF. The CDR3 region has the DNA TGTGCCAGCAGTCAGCAACGTGGAGAGGGAACGGTTGAAGCTTTCTTT.

The chain recombines TRBV28 with TRBJ2-7; no clear D. This CDR3 has 14 residues. Germline CDR1 and CDR2: MDHEN and SYDVKM. Trimming left V 4 bases short and J 4 bases short, with 14 bases between. DNA for the CDR3: TGTGCCAGCAGTTCGATACTCCTTGATTACGAGCAGTACTTC. Amino acid sequence: CASSSILLDYEQYF.

The chain carries TRBV5-1 and TRBJ1-6; 8 nucleotides line up with TRBD1. Germline V gene data show CDR1 as SGHRS and CDR2 as YFSETQ. The CDR3 spans 16 residues. V lost 2 bases and J lost 7; bases outside the gene matches: 8. The CDR3 reads CASSLQSGGGNSPLHF. In DNA, the CDR3 is TGCGCCAGCAGCTTACAGTCAGGGGGCGGGAATTCACCCCTCCACTTT.

The gene calls are TRBV13 and TRBJ1-5, with D perhaps TRBD1 (5 bases). The CDR3 spans 19 residues. V gave up 5 bases and J gave up 3 bases, with 26 bases separating them. CDR1 and CDR2 from the germline V gene are PRHDT and FYEKMQ (reference sequence). In DNA, the CDR3 is TGTGCCAGCAGCCCCCGTCCCGGGACTTTTTTCAGCGTCAATCAGCCCCAGCATTTT. This codes for CASSPRPGTFFSVNQPQHF.

The chain combines TRBV4-1 with TRBJ2-7; D gene unclear. Per germline, CDR1 MGHRA and CDR2 YSYEKL. The CDR3 totals 12 residues. Trimming removed 2 bases at V and 5 bases at J, with 7 bases between. The CDR3 bases are TGCGCCAGCAGCCAAAGAAACAACGAGCAGTACTTC. This codes for CASSQRNNEQYF.

This sequence joins TRBV15 and TRBJ1-5; D not resolved. This CDR3 is built from 14 residues. The V gene's germline CDR1 is LNHNV and CDR2 YYDKDF (reference sequence). V lost 2 bases, J lost 1 base, and 6 bases lay in between. CDR3 region: CATSRQLSNQPQHF. CDR3 DNA: TGTGCCACCAGCAGACAGTTAAGCAATCAGCCCCAGCATTTT.

The gene calls are TRBV3-1 (or the pseudogene TRBV3-2) and TRBJ2-2; TRBD1 might be the D (5 bases). The ends were cut back, 1 base at V and 8 bases at J, with 14 bases in the middle. CDR3 size: 15 residues. The germline V gene encodes CDR1 LGHDT and CDR2 YNNKEL (reference sequence). This CDR3 is CASSQGGSTKGELFF. The CDR3 coding sequence is TGTGCCAGCAGCCAAGGGGGCTCAACGAAAGGGGAGCTGTTTTTT.

The V gene is TRBV6-5, the J gene TRBJ1-1, with D perhaps matching TRBD1 (6 bases). CDR3 length equals 11 residues. Germline V gene sequence: CDR1 MNHEY, CDR2 SVGAGI. The V end was cut by 8 bases, the J end by 3 bases, with 7 bases between. The DNA of the CDR3 is TGTGCCAGCCCAGGGGACACTGAAGCTTTCTTT. Protein: CASPGDTEAFF.

The chain employs TRBV5-6 and TRBJ1-5, with 8 bases that match TRBD1. CDR3 length equals 16 residues. With V trimmed by 2 bases and J by 0 bases, 4 bases remained unmatched. Germline V gene lookup returns CDR1 SGHDT and CDR2 YYEEEE. The CDR3 nucleotides are TGTGCCAGCAGCTTTCAGGGGGCGTCTAGCAATCAGCCCCAGCATTTT. Its protein product is CASSFQGASSNQPQHF.

This chain uses TRBV24-1 with TRBJ2-5; D may be TRBD2 (5 bases). The CDR3 contains 13 residues. V lost 5 bases and J lost 3, with 9 bases in between. Germline values: CDR1 KGHDR, CDR2 SFDVKD. CDR3 sequence (DNA): TGTGCCACCAGTGCCCCCGGGGAAGAGACCCAGTACTTC. Its protein product is CATSAPGEETQYF.

The table lists this clone with a few counts. The chain links TRBV27 to TRBJ1-1; TRBD1 agrees at 7 bases. The V gene's germline CDR1 is MNHEY and CDR2 SMNVEV (reference sequence). Trimming at V came to 5 bases and at J to 6 bases, leaving 9 bases not matched to a gene. This CDR3 region has 14 residues. CDR3 amino acids: CASSPTGHPSEAFF. CDR3 DNA: TGTGCCAGCAGTCCGACAGGGCATCCCTCTGAAGCTTTCTTT.

V usage is TRBV2 and J usage is TRBJ1-6; no firm D call. The CDR3 has 14 residues. Germline loops: CDR1 SNHLY, CDR2 FYNNEI. Trimming shortened V by 4 bases and J by 5 bases, and 9 bases separated the two germline ends. The CDR3 is CASSGEMDNSPLHF. CDR3 DNA sequence: TGTGCCAGCAGTGGGGAGATGGATAATTCACCCCTCCACTTT.

The chain recombines TRBV12-5 with TRBJ1-3; TRBD1 is a possible D gene (6 bases). Germline values: CDR1 LGHNT, CDR2 FRNRAP. The CDR3 is made up of 16 amino acids. With 0 bases removed from V and 4 bases from J, the gap between germline ends came to 13 bases. The CDR3, as DNA: TGTGCTAGTGGTTTGGTCTTGGGCGGGGGCGGAAACACCATATATTTT. Amino acids: CASGLVLGGGGNTIYF.

The chain carries TRBV19 and TRBJ2-1; 9 positions match TRBD2. The junction had 1 base not matched to a gene; V was cut back by 4 bases and J by 0 bases. The germline V gene has CDR1 LNHDA and CDR2 SQIVND (reference sequence). The CDR3 is 15 residues long. The CDR3 spells CASSSGRASYNEQFF. DNA for the CDR3: TGTGCCAGTAGTAGCGGGAGGGCCTCCTACAATGAGCAGTTCTTC.

This chain uses TRBV11-2 with TRBJ2-3; 10 bases fit TRBD2. The CDR3 runs to 17 residues. Germline CDR1 reads SGHAT; CDR2 reads FQNNGV. V was clipped by 2 bases and J by 2 bases; unmatched bases: 7. The CDR3 DNA follows: TGTGCCAGCAGCTTATGGTCTAGCGGGGGTACCACAGATACGCAGTATTTT. Translation: CASSLWSSGGTTDTQYF.

The chain has TRBV13 and TRBJ2-2, with 9 positions matching TRBD1. Germline V gene data show CDR1 as PRHDT and CDR2 as FYEKMQ (reference sequence). This CDR3 is built from 15 residues. Unmatched junction bases numbered 12, after V lost 6 bases and J lost 10 bases. In DNA, the CDR3 is TGTGCCAGCAGGGCCGAAACGGACAGGGGTATGGAGCTGTTTTTT. It yields the protein CASRAETDRGMELFF.

V is TRBV29-1 and J is TRBJ1-5; 7 nucleotides align to TRBD1. Germline V gene lookup returns CDR1 SQVTM and CDR2 ANQGSEA. The CDR3 totals 13 residues. The V segment lost 7 bases and the J segment 4 bases; nucleotides outside the gene matches: 7. CDR3 coding DNA: TGCAGCGGACAGGGCACGGAGAATCAGCCCCAGCATTTT. It is translated as CSGQGTENQPQHF. The full variable domain, in which reference TRBV29-1 and TRBJ1-5 provide the parts outside the CDR3, is SAVISQKPSRDICQRGTSLTIQCQVDSQVTMMFWYRQQPGQSLTLIATANQGSEATYESGFVIDKFPISRPNLTFSTLTVSNMSPEDSSIYLCSGQGTENQPQHFGDGTRLSIL.

The V call is TRBV5-6, the J call TRBJ2-3; weak D call: TRBD1 (5 bases). The CDR3 length is 17 residues. Germline V gene sequence: CDR1 SGHDT, CDR2 YYEEEE. V lost 2 bases to trimming and J lost 0 bases, with 16 bases between them. The DNA for the CDR3 is TGTGCCAGCAGCTTCGCGTCAAGGGGCGCAAGCACAGATACGCAGTATTTT. Encoded protein: CASSFASRGASTDTQYF.

V and J are TRBV24-1 and TRBJ2-1; 7 positions match TRBD1. In germline, CDR1 is KGHDR, CDR2 SFDVKD. After removal of 5 bases from V and 6 bases from J, the junction contained 6 bases not matched to a gene. The CDR3 has 14 amino acids. CDR3 region: CATSARGGPNEQFF. CDR3 bases: TGTGCCACCAGTGCTCGAGGGGGCCCCAATGAGCAGTTCTTC.

J is TRBJ2-1 and V is TRBV25-1; D unclear. V was clipped by 4 bases and J by 10 bases, with 11 bases between them. This CDR3 is 12 amino acids long. The germline V gene encodes CDR1 MGHDK and CDR2 SYGVNS. CDR3 DNA sequence: TGTGCCAGCAGTGGTCAGTGGGCCGAGCAGTTCTTC. This encodes CASSGQWAEQFF.

V and J are TRBV19 and TRBJ2-1; 8 bases fit TRBD1. Trimming cost V 7 bases and J 5 bases; bases outside gene matches: 4. This CDR3 spans 13 amino acids. Germline loops: CDR1 LNHDA, CDR2 SQIVND (reference sequence). CDR3 sequence (DNA): TGTGCCAGTATTCGGACAGGGAACAATGAGCAGTTCTTC. Its protein is CASIRTGNNEQFF.

V gene TRBV18 combines with J gene TRBJ2-3; 9 bases are shared with TRBD1. The CDR3 length is 15 residues. Losses at the gene ends were 0 bases for V and 3 bases for J; bases not matched to a gene: 1. The germline gives CDR1 KGHSH, CDR2 LQKENI. CDR3 amino acids: CASSPPGTGTDTQYF. The DNA of the CDR3 is TGTGCCAGCTCACCACCGGGGACAGGGACAGATACGCAGTATTTT.

The J gene is TRBJ2-7, the V gene TRBV6-4; 9 bases fit TRBD1. CDR3 length: 15 residues. CDR1 and CDR2 from the germline V gene are MRHNA and SNTAGT. V trimming: 0 bases; J trimming: 7 bases; junction bases outside the gene matches: 7. The CDR3 sequence: CASSDSGQGQWEQYF. CDR3 nucleotides: TGTGCCAGCAGTGACTCCGGACAGGGGCAATGGGAGCAGTACTTC.

V gene TRBV2 combines with J gene TRBJ1-3; D possibly corresponds to TRBD1 (6 bases). The CDR3 totals 16 residues. V shed 3 bases and J shed 1 base, with 13 bases lying between them. CDR1 and CDR2 (germline): SNHLY, FYNNEI. This CDR3 is CASSEVWGLSGNTIYF. The CDR3 DNA sequence: TGTGCCAGCAGTGAGGTTTGGGGGCTATCTGGAAACACCATATATTTT. The variable domain in full, completed from reference TRBV2 and TRBJ1-3, reads EPEVTQTPSHQVTQMGQEVILRCVPISNHLYFYWYRQILGQKVEFLVSFYNNEISEKSEIFDDQFSVERPDGSNFTLKIRSTKLEDSAMYFCASSEVWGLSGNTIYFGEGSWLTVV.

The CDR3 DNA reads TGTGCTAGTGGTTCCCCGGGACAGGGGGTTCAGCCCCAGCATTTT. Its translation: CASGSPGQGVQPQHF. This chain joins TRBV12-5 and TRBJ1-5, with 11 bases matching TRBD1. The germline V gene has CDR1 LGHNT and CDR2 FRNRAP. The CDR3 runs to 15 residues. V gave up 4 bases and J gave up 6 bases; unmatched junction bases: 5.